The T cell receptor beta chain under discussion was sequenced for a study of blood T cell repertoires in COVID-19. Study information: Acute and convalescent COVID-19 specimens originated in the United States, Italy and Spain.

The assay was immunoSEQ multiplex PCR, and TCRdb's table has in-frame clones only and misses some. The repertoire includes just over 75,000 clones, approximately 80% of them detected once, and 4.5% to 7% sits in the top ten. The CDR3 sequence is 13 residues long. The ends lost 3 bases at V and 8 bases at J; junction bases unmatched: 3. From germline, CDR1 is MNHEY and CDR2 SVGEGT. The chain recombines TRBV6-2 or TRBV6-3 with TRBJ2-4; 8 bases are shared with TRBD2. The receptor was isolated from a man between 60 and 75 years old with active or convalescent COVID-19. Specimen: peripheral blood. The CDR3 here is CASSYGGGYIQYF. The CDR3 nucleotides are TGTGCCAGCAGTTATGGCGGGGGGTACATTCAGTACTTC.